This T cell receptor beta chain stems from a study of T-cell reconstitution after alpha-beta-depleted transplantation in children. Study-wide results and caveats: Reportedly, only several hundred clones from non-depleted graft cells drove alpha-beta T-cell counts at about two months. T-cell numbers and diversity, one year after transplant, stemmed largely from T cells that were newly produced. Surviving recipient T cells and thymic progenitors underlay high day-60 TCRbeta diversity in some patients.

Looked up from germline, CDR1 is MDHEN and CDR2 is SYDVKM. The CDR3 sequence is 17 residues long. V was pared by 3 bases and J by 3 bases, with 9 bases of the junction left unmatched. Note on this clonotype: Its antigen is unknown.

Unique molecular identifiers tagged the TCRbeta library. From the PCR reads, TCRdb called clonotypes with MiXCR, one entry per CDR3 protein. The repertoire holds approximately 150,000 distinct CDR3 sequences, with 8.5% to 10% as singletons. The V call is TRBV28, the J call TRBJ2-3; TRBD2 matches 10 bases. The sequence derives from a female patient between 2 and 15 years old who had a stem cell transplant for congenital amegakaryocytic thrombocytopenia, so the T cells may come from the graft donor. The sequencing here drew on PBMCs, mostly from graft donor cells, taken 180 days after TCRalphabeta/CD19-depleted stem cell transplant. CDR3 sequence: CASSFGASGSWTDTQYF. The CDR3 nucleotides are TGTGCCAGCAGTTTCGGGGCTAGCGGGAGTTGGACAGATACGCAGTATTTT.